These 29 T cell receptor beta chains share one sample of origin, sequenced in a study of CD8+CD57+ T cells in acquired aplastic anemia. CDR3 and TCR beta VDJ profiling relied on genomic DNA as the template. TCRdb called the reads again in MiXCR, with one record for every CDR3 protein. The sample carries approximately 80,000 distinct CDR3 sequences, roughly three quarters recorded once. The sequenced patients had an expansion of CD8+CD57+ cells seen by flow cytometry. Material: sorted CD4+, CD8+, or CD8+CD57+ T cells (not recorded which) from PBMCs. These receptors were taken from a human donor with aplastic anemia.

This chain connects TRBV13 to TRBJ2-7, with TRBD2 matching 7 bases. The germline V gene encodes CDR1 PRHDT and CDR2 FYEKMQ (reference sequence). V lost 0 bases and J lost 4; bases outside the gene matches: 9. The CDR3 covers 16 residues. The chain's CDR3 is CASSLGRGGRDYEQYF. CDR3 DNA: TGTGCCAGCAGCTTAGGCCGAGGCGGGAGAGATTACGAGCAGTACTTC. Full variable domain (remainder filled in from reference TRBV13 and TRBJ2-7): AAGVIQSPRHLIKEKRETATLKCYPIPRHDTVYWYQQGPGQDPQFLISFYEKMQSDKGSIPDRFSAQQFSDYHSELNMSSLELGDSALYFCASSLGRGGRDYEQYFGPGTRLTVT.

This clonotype was counted a single time. The chain recombines TRBV29-1 with TRBJ1-6, with 8 bases matching TRBD1. V trimming: 1 base; J trimming: 8 bases; junction bases outside the gene matches: 4. Germline V gives CDR1 SQVTM, CDR2 ANQGSEA. This CDR3 contains 14 residues. CDR3 in amino acids: CSVEGTGPDSPLHF. In DNA, the CDR3 is TGCAGCGTTGAAGGGACAGGGCCTGATTCACCCCTCCACTTT.

This chain links TRBV25-1 with TRBJ2-7, with 8 bases matching TRBD1. CDR1 MGHDK and CDR2 SYGVNS come from the germline V gene. The V and J ends lost 5 bases and 2 bases, in that order; junction bases with no gene match: 8. The CDR3 is 15 amino acids. As DNA, the CDR3 is TGTGCCAGCAGTTACTCGGGACAGGAGCCCTACGAGCAGTACTTC. Its protein product is CASSYSGQEPYEQYF.

A few counts support this clonotype. This chain connects TRBV4-1 to TRBJ1-5, with 8 bases identical to TRBD1. The CDR3 runs 15 residues. Germline lookup yields CDR1 MGHRA and CDR2 YSYEKL. V dropped 4 bases and J dropped 1; count of bases not matched to a gene: 3. CDR3 sequence: CASSLTGVSNQPQHF. The DNA of the CDR3 is TGCGCCAGCAGCCTGACAGGGGTCAGCAATCAGCCCCAGCATTTT.

This clonotype was found many times. The chain joins TRBV7-2 to TRBJ1-6; 9 bases are a match to TRBD1. The CDR3 spans 14 residues. J gave up 8 bases and V 2 bases, and 1 base lay outside the gene matches. CDR1 is SGHTA and CDR2 is FQGNSA in the germline V gene. The CDR3 here is CASSLWDRDSPLHF. CDR3 in DNA: TGTGCCAGCAGCTTATGGGACAGGGATTCACCCCTCCACTTT.

This clonotype was counted once. The rearrangement links TRBV19 to TRBJ1-6; 9 bases fit TRBD1. V shed 9 bases and J 8 bases; nucleotides not matched to a gene: 8. There are 14 residues in the CDR3. The germline CDR1 and CDR2 sequences are LNHDA and SQIVND (reference sequence). This CDR3 reads CASSEGQGDSPLHF. CDR3 coding DNA: TGTGCCAGCAGCGAGGGACAGGGTGATTCACCCCTCCACTTT. The full variable domain, completed using reference TRBV19 and TRBJ1-6, is DGGITQSPKYLFRKEGQNVTLSCEQNLNHDAMYWYRQDPGQGLRLIYYSQIVNDFQKGDIAEGYSVSREKKESFPLTVTSAQKNPTAFYLCASSEGQGDSPLHFGNGTRLTVT.

The chain employs TRBV25-1 and TRBJ2-3; D gene ambiguous. Between the trimmed V and J ends, which lost 1 base and 3 bases, there was a span of 14 bases. The germline CDR1 and CDR2 sequences are MGHDK and SYGVNS. This CDR3 spans 16 amino acids. The CDR3 sequence is CASSELGQFRTDTQYF. CDR3 coding DNA: TGTGCCAGCAGTGAATTAGGGCAGTTTCGGACAGATACGCAGTATTTT.

On this clonotype: Its ends do not fully match the called genes, so a read error is possible. The gene calls are TRBV2 and TRBJ2-2, with D perhaps given as TRBD1 or TRBD2 (5 bases each). In germline, CDR1 is SNHLY, CDR2 FYNNEI. The CDR3 has 16 residues. For the CDR3, the DNA is TGTGCCAGCAGTGTCCAGGGAACGAAGAACACCGGGGAGCTGTTCTTT. Residues: CASSVQGTKNTGELFF.

V usage is TRBV5-4 and J usage is TRBJ2-5; 7 nucleotides align to TRBD2. The trim removed 6 bases at V and 2 bases at J, leaving 10 bases unmatched. The CDR3 totals 15 residues. Germline CDR1 and CDR2: SGHNT and YYREEE (reference sequence). CDR3 sequence: CASNRAGRVQETQYF. CDR3 DNA: TGTGCCAGCAACCGAGCGGGAAGGGTTCAAGAGACCCAGTACTTC.

This clonotype was seen only once. A junction boundary mismatches the germline segment, possibly from a read error. The chain employs TRBV10-3 and TRBJ2-6; 8 bases align to TRBD1. The CDR3 loop spans 16 amino acids. Looked up from germline, CDR1 is ENHRY and CDR2 is SYGVKD. The CDR3 sequence is CASSVTGGAGANVLTF. The CDR3 DNA is TGTGCCAGCAGTGTTACAGGGGGTGCTGGGGCCAACGTCCTGACTTTC.

The sample holds many counts of this clonotype. This sequence joins TRBV2 and TRBJ2-1; D possibly corresponds to TRBD2 (5 bases). Germline-derived CDR1 and CDR2 are SNHLY and FYNNEI. The CDR3 is 16 residues long. Between the trimmed V and J ends, which lost 1 base and 3 bases, there was a span of 13 bases. CDR3 DNA: TGTGCCAGCAGTGAAGGGGTGTCGAGGGACTACAATGAGCAGTTCTTC. Its translation is CASSEGVSRDYNEQFF.

The chain joins TRBV29-1 to TRBJ2-7; 8 bases line up with TRBD2. This CDR3 has 13 amino acids. J gave up 5 bases and V 6 bases, and 9 bases lay outside the gene matches. Germline values: CDR1 SQVTM, CDR2 ANQGSEA. CDR3 coding DNA: TGCAGCGTGGGACCAGCGGGAGAAAACGAGCAGTACTTC. Protein product: CSVGPAGENEQYF.

There are many counts of this clonotype. The rearrangement joins TRBV19 to TRBJ1-1, with a tentative D call TRBD1 (5 bases). This CDR3 is 15 amino acids long. Germline CDR1 and CDR2: LNHDA and SQIVND (reference sequence). Trimming cost V 6 bases and J 6 bases, with 20 bases left between them. The CDR3 region is CASSNRGVRFAEAFF. The CDR3 DNA reads as TGTGCCAGTAGCAATAGAGGGGTTAGGTTCGCTGAAGCTTTCTTT. The full variable domain, rest sourced from reference TRBV19 and TRBJ1-1, is DGGITQSPKYLFRKEGQNVTLSCEQNLNHDAMYWYRQDPGQGLRLIYYSQIVNDFQKGDIAEGYSVSREKKESFPLTVTSAQKNPTAFYLCASSNRGVRFAEAFFGQGTRLTVV.

The CDR3, as DNA: TGTGCCAGCAGCCCCGGATGGGCGGAGACCCAGTACTTC. This translates into CASSPGWAETQYF. The chain uses TRBV6-6 and TRBJ2-5, with D hard to call. The V gene's germline CDR1 is MNHNY and CDR2 SVGAGI (reference sequence). The V and J ends lost 6 bases and 5 bases respectively, with 13 bases between them. CDR3 length: 13 amino acids.

The chain uses TRBV10-3 and TRBJ1-4, with no clear D. CDR1 is ENHRY, CDR2 SYGVKD, per germline. CDR3 length: 20 residues. Trimming pared 2 bases from V and 3 bases from J, leaving 25 bases between. The CDR3 here is CAISETRTGPAPEANEKLFF. The CDR3 DNA is TGTGCCATCAGTGAGACTAGAACCGGGCCCGCCCCGGAGGCTAATGAAAAACTGTTTTTT.

The chain has TRBV19 and TRBJ1-1; D gene uncertain. CDR3 length equals 12 residues. Germline CDR1 reads LNHDA; CDR2 reads SQIVND (reference sequence). Trimming removed 6 bases at V and 12 bases at J, with 17 bases between. This CDR3 reads CASSPTWVTPFF. The CDR3 DNA is TGTGCCAGTAGCCCTACATGGGTAACGCCTTTCTTT.

V gene TRBV2 combines with J gene TRBJ2-3; D is unclear. The germline V gene encodes CDR1 SNHLY and CDR2 FYNNEI. Deletions cut 7 bases from V and 6 bases from J, with 14 bases between. CDR3 length equals 13 residues. CDR3 coding DNA: TGTGCCAGCATCACCCTCACCCCCGATACGCAGTATTTT. Protein sequence: CASITLTPDTQYF.

V and J are TRBV2 and TRBJ2-2; TRBD1 is a possible D gene (6 bases). In germline, CDR1 is SNHLY, CDR2 FYNNEI. The germline V and J ends were trimmed by 6 bases and 4 bases, with 9 bases remaining between them. The CDR3 has 13 amino acids. The CDR3 is CASSAGVTGELFF. CDR3 nucleotide sequence: TGTGCCAGCAGCGCAGGGGTCACCGGGGAGCTGTTTTTT. Full variable domain (remainder filled in from reference TRBV2 and TRBJ2-2): EPEVTQTPSHQVTQMGQEVILRCVPISNHLYFYWYRQILGQKVEFLVSFYNNEISEKSEIFDDQFSVERPDGSNFTLKIRSTKLEDSAMYFCASSAGVTGELFFGEGSRLTVL.

This clonotype was observed at least ten times. The rearrangement uses TRBV9 and TRBJ2-1; 10 bases line up with TRBD2. The V segment lost 1 base and the J segment 5 bases; nucleotides outside the gene matches: 12. This CDR3 has 18 amino acids. Germline-derived CDR1 and CDR2 are SGDLS and YYNGEE. The CDR3: CASSVPRVAGGRNNEQFF. The CDR3 region has the DNA TGTGCCAGCAGCGTACCCAGAGTAGCGGGAGGCAGGAACAATGAGCAGTTCTTC.

In its sample, this clonotype was seen once. CDR3 protein: CSVDQALNTEAFF. The CDR3 bases are TGCAGCGTTGACCAGGCCTTGAACACTGAAGCTTTCTTT. The J gene is TRBJ1-1, the V gene TRBV29-1, with D unclear. Trimming took 3 bases from V and 0 from J, leaving 8 bases between them. CDR1 and CDR2 (germline): SQVTM, ANQGSEA. This CDR3 comprises 13 residues.

In its sample, this clonotype was seen once. A read error is possible here, since a much larger clone lies one base away. The CDR3 end shows no conserved phenylalanine or tryptophan, and so a read error is likely. The V gene is TRBV9, the J gene TRBJ2-1; the D gene is possibly TRBD2 (6 bases). Germline assignment: CDR1 SGDLS and CDR2 YYNGEE. Between the trimmed V and J ends, which lost 0 bases and 3 bases, there was a span of 19 bases. There are 18 residues in the CDR3. The CDR3 DNA reads as TGTGCCAGCAGCGTAGAGGTCGGGAGAAATCCCCTCTACAATGAGCAGTTCCTC. As protein: CASSVEVGRNPLYNEQFL.

About this clonotype: A read error may produce the germline difference seen at one junction end. The rearrangement links TRBV19 to TRBJ2-6, with D perhaps matching TRBD1 (5 bases). The CDR3 is 12 amino acids. Germline CDR1 reads LNHDA; CDR2 reads SQIVND (reference sequence). This CDR3 is CASRPGANALTF. Written as DNA, the CDR3 is TGTGCCAGTCGACCTGGGGCCAACGCCCTGACTTTC.

This clonotype was detected only a few times. The chain links TRBV11-2 to TRBJ2-3; 9 bases are a match to TRBD2. The V segment lost 1 base and the J segment 3 bases; nucleotides outside the gene matches: 2. The CDR3 is made up of 15 amino acids. From germline, CDR1 is SGHAT and CDR2 FQNNGV. Here the CDR3 reads CASSLGSGRTDTQYF. CDR3 DNA: TGTGCCAGCAGCTTAGGTAGCGGGAGAACAGATACGCAGTATTTT.

This chain links TRBV7-3 with TRBJ2-2; D is ambiguous. In germline, CDR1 is SGHTA, CDR2 FQGTGA. V dropped 2 bases and J dropped 5 bases, with 9 bases sitting between them. The CDR3 consists of 14 residues. CDR3 sequence reads: CASSLRQATGELFF. In DNA form, the CDR3 reads TGTGCCAGCAGCTTACGCCAAGCGACCGGGGAGCTGTTTTTT.

The V call is TRBV5-5, the J call TRBJ2-4; D gene ambiguous. The CDR3 spans 12 residues. Germline values: CDR1 SGHKS, CDR2 YYEKEE (reference sequence). Trimming removed 3 bases from V and 2 bases from J, with 3 bases in between. CDR3 residues: CASSSPKNIQYF. The CDR3 DNA reads TGTGCCAGCAGCTCGCCCAAAAACATTCAGTACTTC.

The gene calls are TRBV19 and TRBJ2-1, with a tentative D call TRBD2 (7 bases). CDR1 is LNHDA, CDR2 SQIVND, per germline (reference sequence). The CDR3 runs to 14 residues. The germline V and J ends were trimmed by 9 bases and 4 bases, with 16 bases remaining between them. This chain's CDR3 is CASALGGGYNEQFF. DNA of the CDR3: TGTGCCAGCGCCTTAGGGGGGGGATACAATGAGCAGTTCTTC.

This clonotype was observed a handful of times. The rearrangement joins TRBV15 to TRBJ1-3; no firm D call. CDR1 is LNHNV and CDR2 is YYDKDF in the germline V gene (reference sequence). This CDR3 contains 13 residues. With 0 bases removed from V and 8 bases from J, the gap between germline ends came to 8 bases. The CDR3, as DNA: TGTGCCACCAGCAGAGACCCCGGTGACACCATATATTTT. Translated, it gives CATSRDPGDTIYF.

This rearrangement joins TRBV4-2 to TRBJ2-7, with 7 bases aligning to TRBD1. V shed 2 bases, J shed 1 base, and the junction held 2 bases outside the gene matches. This CDR3 is built from 14 residues. Germline-derived CDR1 and CDR2 are LGHNA and YNFKEQ. The CDR3 DNA sequence: TGTGCCAGCAGCCAACAGGGGGAGTCCTACGAGCAGTACTTC. Its translation is CASSQQGESYEQYF.

The V call is TRBV25-1, the J call TRBJ2-7; perhaps TRBD1 as D (5 bases). The germline V gene has CDR1 MGHDK and CDR2 SYGVNS. The V end lost 6 bases, the J end lost 5 bases, and 11 bases lay between the germline ends. The CDR3 spans 12 residues. The CDR3 loop reads CASSDSVDEQYF. The CDR3 DNA reads as TGTGCCAGCAGCGACAGCGTCGACGAGCAGTACTTC.